Below, one TCR beta chain is given with its context. What it recognizes is unknown. The data derive from a study of radiotherapy plus CTLA-4 blockade in lung cancer. The germline V gene has CDR1 ENHRY and CDR2 SYGVKD. CDR3 length equals 14 residues. V gave up 0 bases and J gave up 4 bases, with 9 bases separating them. Sequencing used immunoSEQ multiplex PCR; TCRdb keeps in-frame clones, though not all of them. This sample yields about 76,000 clones, of which around 76% are seen a single time; over 20% belongs to the top ten. General study results and limits: After treatment with radiotherapy plus ipilimumab, TCR clones that came from the tumor expanded in blood.

Source: peripheral blood, taken from a patient treated with radiotherapy plus ipilimumab. The chain links TRBV10-3 to TRBJ2-5, with D possibly TRBD1 on 6 matching bases. The source of this sequence is a human donor with non-small cell lung cancer whose response to radiotherapy plus ipilimumab could not be evaluated. Some clones in this sample may be carry-over from other donors' samples. CDR3 amino acids: CAISESGQLETQYF. CDR3 DNA: TGTGCCATCAGTGAGTCAGGACAGCTAGAGACCCAGTACTTC.